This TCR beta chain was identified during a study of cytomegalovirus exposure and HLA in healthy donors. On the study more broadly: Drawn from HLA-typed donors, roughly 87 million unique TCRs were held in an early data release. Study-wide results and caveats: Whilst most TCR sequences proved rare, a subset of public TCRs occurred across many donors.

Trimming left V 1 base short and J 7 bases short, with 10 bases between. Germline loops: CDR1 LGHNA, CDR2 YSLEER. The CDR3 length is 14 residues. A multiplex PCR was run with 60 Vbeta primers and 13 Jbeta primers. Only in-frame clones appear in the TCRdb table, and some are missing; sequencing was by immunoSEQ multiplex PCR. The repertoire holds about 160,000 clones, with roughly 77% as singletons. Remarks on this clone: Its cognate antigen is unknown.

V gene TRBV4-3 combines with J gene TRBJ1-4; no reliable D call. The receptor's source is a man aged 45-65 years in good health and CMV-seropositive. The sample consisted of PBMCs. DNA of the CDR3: TGCGCCAGCAGCCAAGTCGCGTTCGGTGAAAAACTGTTTTTT. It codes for CASSQVAFGEKLFF.